These T cell receptor beta chains were read from a single sample in a study of blood T cells in healthy people across ages. Via MiXCR, TCRdb re-called the 5' RACE reads, giving one row per CDR3 protein. The sample shows hundreds of thousands of distinct CDR3 sequences, around 54% of them seen only once. Specimen: blood. These receptors all come from a man aged 55 to 70 in good health. The CDR3 runs from the conserved cysteine through the conserved F or W. The D gene is left open where the match is weak. Expanded clones are given a class, and other clones once, few, many or no size at all.

V gene	clone size	J gene	D gene	CDR3 DNA	CDR3 protein
TRBV6-6	.	TRBJ1-1	.	TGTGCCAGCAGGGGAGGGGGGCAATCCACTGAAGCTTTCTTT	CASRGGGQSTEAFF
TRBV12-3/TRBV12-4	.	TRBJ2-7	.	TGTGCCAGCAGCACTTCTAGGGGGGCGAGCGAGCAGTACTTC	CASSTSRGASEQYF
TRBV7-2	.	TRBJ1-2	.	TGTGCCAGCAGCTCCCGGACTGATAGCTACACCTTC	CASSSRTDSYTF
TRBV27	.	TRBJ1-2	.	TGTGCCAGCACCCCTTCGGCTAGAGGAGTCGCTTTCTATGGCTACACCTTC	CASTPSARGVAFYGYTF
TRBV7-2	few	TRBJ2-7	TRBD1	TGTGCCAGCAGCTCCCGGACAGGGCGCGAGCAGTACTTC	CASSSRTGREQYF
TRBV28	.	TRBJ1-2	.	TGTGCCAGCAGTTCCGGTGGGGGGAATGGCTACACCTTC	CASSSGGGNGYTF
TRBV9	.	TRBJ1-1	.	TGTGCCAGCAGCTATACGCCGGACAGGAACACTGAAGCTTTCTTT	CASSYTPDRNTEAFF
TRBV12-3/TRBV12-4	.	TRBJ2-3	TRBD1	TGTGCCAGCAAATGGACAGGGGGCATAGCAGATGTGCAGTATTTT	CASKWTGGIADVQYF
TRBV4-1	.	TRBJ2-7	.	TGCGCCAGCAGCCAAGATGGGCCAGCTTCCTACGAGCAGTACTTC	CASSQDGPASYEQYF
TRBV11-2	few	TRBJ2-1	.	TGTGCCAGCAGCTTTCGATACAATGAGCAGTTCTTC	CASSFRYNEQFF
TRBV20-1	.	TRBJ2-7	.	TGCAGTGCTAGCCTCAGGAGGGGTAAATACGAGCAGTACTTC	CSASLRRGKYEQYF
TRBV20-1	few	TRBJ2-1	.	TGCAGTGCTGGACAGGGTAATAGCGGGGGTAATGAGCAGTTCTTC	CSAGQGNSGGNEQFF
TRBV4-1	.	TRBJ1-2	TRBD1	TGCGCCAGCAGCCAAGTGGGACAGGCTTATGGCTACACCTTC	CASSQVGQAYGYTF
TRBV9	.	TRBJ2-2	.	TGTGCCAGCAGCGGAGCGGTATACACCGGGGAGCTGTTTTTT	CASSGAVYTGELFF
TRBV13	.	TRBJ2-7	.	TGTGCCAGCAGCTTAGGCTTAGGGAACTCCTACGAGCAGTACTTC	CASSLGLGNSYEQYF
TRBV29-1	.	TRBJ2-3	.	TGCAGCTCCGCCGGGGCAACTAGCACAGATACGCAGTATTTT	CSSAGATSTDTQYF
TRBV15	.	TRBJ2-3	.	TGTGCCACCAGCAGAGGGGAGGCCAGGGACCTTACAGATACGCAGTATTTT	CATSRGEARDLTDTQYF
TRBV29-1	.	TRBJ2-1	TRBD2	TGCAGCGTTGTCCGGGACTACGACTACAATGAGCAGTTCTTC	CSVVRDYDYNEQFF
TRBV7-2	.	TRBJ1-6	.	TGTGCCAGCAAAGGGGTAGGTTCACCCCTCCACTTT	CASKGVGSPLHF
TRBV7-2	few	TRBJ2-5	.	TGTGCCAGCAGCTTAATGAGGGTTCTCCAAGAGACCCAGTACTTC	CASSLMRVLQETQYF
TRBV9	few	TRBJ2-1	TRBD1	TGTGCCAGCTCGCCGGGACAGGGATATGATGAGCAGTTCTTC	CASSPGQGYDEQFF
TRBV25-1	.	TRBJ2-3	.	TGTGCCAGCAGTGAAACACCTCTTGATACGCAGTATTTT	CASSETPLDTQYF
TRBV29-1	.	TRBJ2-7	.	TGCAGCGTTGTTGGCAGGCGGAACGAGCAGTACTTC	CSVVGRRNEQYF
TRBV6-2/TRBV6-3	.	TRBJ2-4	TRBD2	TGTGCCAGCAGTGACGGGACTAGCGTTAACATTCAGTACTTC	CASSDGTSVNIQYF
TRBV15	few	TRBJ2-7	TRBD1	TGTGCCACCAGCAGTAGACAGGGTGGGGAGCAGTACTTC	CATSSRQGGEQYF
TRBV15	.	TRBJ2-5	.	TGTGCCACCTCTCCCGGGGCGGGGAAACAAGAGACCCAGTACTTC	CATSPGAGKQETQYF
TRBV2	.	TRBJ2-3	.	TGTGCCAGCAGTTGGCAGGGCAGCACAGATACGCAGTATTTT	CASSWQGSTDTQYF
TRBV11-2	.	TRBJ2-7	TRBD1	TGTGCCAGCAGCCCCCGGGACAGGGCCAACGAGCAGTACTTC	CASSPRDRANEQYF
TRBV5-1	.	TRBJ2-7	TRBD2	TGCGCCAGCAGCATCAGCGGGGTTACCTACGAGCAGTACTTC	CASSISGVTYEQYF
TRBV4-1	once	TRBJ2-1	TRBD1	TGCGCCAGCAGCCCGGGACAGGGGCGGCGGGAGCAGTTCTTC	CASSPGQGRREQFF
TRBV27	.	TRBJ1-5	TRBD1	TGTGCCAGCAGTTTAAGGGGGGGACAGGGAAATCAGCCCCAGCATTTT	CASSLRGGQGNQPQHF
TRBV27	.	TRBJ1-2	TRBD1	TGTGCCAGCAGTGCGCGGACAGGTAGAGACGGCTACACCTTC	CASSARTGRDGYTF
TRBV16	.	TRBJ1-2	.	TGTGCCAGCAGCCAACACCTTAACTATGGCTACACCTTC	CASSQHLNYGYTF
TRBV6-1	once	TRBJ2-7	.	TGTGCCAGCAGCGCAATAGGGGAAGCCGAGCAGTACTTC	CASSAIGEAEQYF
TRBV9	.	TRBJ2-3	.	TGTGCCAGCAGCGTAGCTACCGGAAGGGGGATTGGGGATACGCAGTATTTT	CASSVATGRGIGDTQYF
TRBV20-1	.	TRBJ2-7	TRBD1	TGCAGTGCTAGAGCTCCACAGGGGAACGAGCAGTACTTC	CSARAPQGNEQYF
TRBV29-1	.	TRBJ1-1	.	TGCAGCGTTCGTCGGGACGGCACTGAAGCTTTCTTT	CSVRRDGTEAFF
TRBV20-1	few	TRBJ1-2	.	TGCAGTGCTCCACGGAGGAGGGAGTATGGCTACACCTTC	CSAPRRREYGYTF
TRBV4-1	once	TRBJ2-5	TRBD2	TGCGCCAGCAGCCCCTGGGTAGCGGGGTCTTTCCAAGAGACCCAGTACTTC	CASSPWVAGSFQETQYF
TRBV20-1	.	TRBJ2-3	.	TGCAGTGCTCTTGGGGGTGGTAGCGCTAATACGCAGTATTTT	CSALGGGSANTQYF
TRBV7-6	.	TRBJ2-3	.	TGTGCCAGCAGCTTAGGGGCAATCCGGGCAGATACGCAGTATTTT	CASSLGAIRADTQYF
TRBV27	few	TRBJ2-3	TRBD2	TGTGCCAGCAGTCCACTAGCGGGGGCCCCCACAGATACGCAGTATTTT	CASSPLAGAPTDTQYF
TRBV4-1	.	TRBJ2-3	.	TGCGCCAGCAGCCAAGTAGCGGACGCGCAGTATTTT	CASSQVADAQYF
TRBV6-5	.	TRBJ1-2	.	TGTGCCAGCCGCCAGGACAGCTCTAACTATGGCTACACCTTC	CASRQDSSNYGYTF
TRBV6-5	few	TRBJ2-1	.	TGTGCCAGCAGGCGACAGCGTCGCGATGAGCAGTTCTTC	CASRRQRRDEQFF
TRBV6-6	.	TRBJ1-2	TRBD1	TGTGCCAGCAGTGACGAACGGACAGGTGGCTACACCTTC	CASSDERTGGYTF